This T cell receptor (beta chain) stems from a study of identical twins. The CDR3 contains 16 residues. Trimming took 4 bases from V and 0 from J, leaving 14 bases between them. Germline V lookup: CDR1 SEHNR, CDR2 FQNEAQ (reference sequence). The sample holds a few counts of this clonotype. What it binds is unknown. Findings of the study overall: Beta out-of-frame sequences showed weaker excess twin sharing.

TCRdb used MiXCR to reprocess the 5' RACE reads, holding one entry per CDR3 protein. Of roughly 280,000 distinct CDR3 sequences listed, 7.5% to 9.5% were seen once; the top ten hold 6% to 8.5%. The same sample was also studied in work on yellow fever vaccine responses in identical twins.

What was sequenced was CD8+ T cells sorted from blood. This TCR came from a young woman in good health. J is TRBJ2-3 and V is TRBV7-9, with D perhaps TRBD2 (5 bases). CDR3 in amino acids: CASSSPRAESTDTQYF. DNA for the CDR3: TGTGCCAGCAGCTCCCCGCGGGCAGAGAGCACAGATACGCAGTATTTT.